The clone carrying this T cell receptor beta chain was seen only a few times. Around 9.9 ml of fresh blood yielded the PBMCs by density gradient. Trimming took off 5 bases at V and 5 bases at J, with 12 bases between the two ends. CDR3 size: 13 residues. Germline CDR1 and CDR2: MGHDK and SYGVNS. These data belong to a study of Graves' ophthalmopathy and Graves' hyperthyroidism. The authors amplified TCR beta CDR3 regions from RNA transcripts. HTBI-primed first-round RT-PCR preceded second-round multiplex PCR. TCRdb re-analysed the multiplex PCR reads in MiXCR, keeping a single row per CDR3 protein. The sample contains some 750,000 distinct CDR3 sequences, about 44% of which appear only once.

The sequenced material came from peripheral blood. The TCR comes from an adult man with Graves' ophthalmopathy. The rearrangement joins TRBV25-1 to TRBJ2-5; no reliable D call. The CDR3 nucleotides read TGTGCCAGCAGTTCCCATAACCGGGAGACCCAGTACTTC. Protein sequence: CASSSHNRETQYF. The variable domain in full, with the rest retrieved from reference TRBV25-1 and TRBJ2-5, is EADIYQTPRYLVIGTGKKITLECSQTMGHDKMYWYQQDPGMELHLIHYSYGVNSTEKGDLSSESTVSRIRTEHFPLTLESARPSHTSQYLCASSSHNRETQYFGPGTRLLVL.